This T cell receptor beta chain was recorded in a study of T cell repertoires in cytomegalovirus infection. TCRdb called the reads again in MiXCR, with one record for every CDR3 protein. This table has more than 650,000 distinct CDR3 sequences, roughly a third appearing once. CDR3 length: 15 residues. In germline, CDR1 is SEHNR, CDR2 FQNEAQ (reference sequence). With V trimmed by 1 base and J by 7 bases, 5 bases remained unmatched. The sequence was collected from a human donor in good health (CMV status not recorded). Some clones in this sample may be carry-over from other donors' samples. This chain links TRBV7-9 with TRBJ2-1, with 9 bases lining up with TRBD2. The sample comprised PBMCs. The CDR3 sequence is CASSLGGLAENEQFF. In DNA form, the CDR3 reads TGTGCCAGCAGCTTAGGGGGACTAGCCGAGAATGAGCAGTTCTTC.